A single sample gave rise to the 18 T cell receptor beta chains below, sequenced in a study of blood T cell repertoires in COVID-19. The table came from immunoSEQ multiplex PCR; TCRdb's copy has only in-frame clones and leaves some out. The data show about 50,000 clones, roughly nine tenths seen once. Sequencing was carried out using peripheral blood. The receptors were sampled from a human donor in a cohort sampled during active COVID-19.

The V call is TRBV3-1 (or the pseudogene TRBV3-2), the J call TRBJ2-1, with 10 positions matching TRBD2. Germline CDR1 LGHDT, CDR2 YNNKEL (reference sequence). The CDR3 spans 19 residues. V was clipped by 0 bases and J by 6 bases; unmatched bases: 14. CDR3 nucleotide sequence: TGTGCCAGCAGCCAAGATCGGGCCCCACTAGCGGGGAAAGTCAATGAGCAGTTCTTC. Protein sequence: CASSQDRAPLAGKVNEQFF.

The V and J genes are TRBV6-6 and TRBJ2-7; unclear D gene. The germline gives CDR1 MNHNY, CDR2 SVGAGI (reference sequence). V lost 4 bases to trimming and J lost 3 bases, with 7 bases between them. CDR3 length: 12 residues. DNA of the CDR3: TGTGCCAGCAGTTCCCAGTTCTACGAGCAGTACTTC. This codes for CASSSQFYEQYF.

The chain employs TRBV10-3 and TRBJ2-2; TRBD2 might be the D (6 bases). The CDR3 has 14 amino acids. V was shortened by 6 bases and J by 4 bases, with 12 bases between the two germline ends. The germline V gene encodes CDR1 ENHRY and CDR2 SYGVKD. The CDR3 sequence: CAISTGLPTGELFF. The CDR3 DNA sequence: TGTGCCATCAGCACGGGACTTCCCACCGGGGAGCTGTTTTTT.

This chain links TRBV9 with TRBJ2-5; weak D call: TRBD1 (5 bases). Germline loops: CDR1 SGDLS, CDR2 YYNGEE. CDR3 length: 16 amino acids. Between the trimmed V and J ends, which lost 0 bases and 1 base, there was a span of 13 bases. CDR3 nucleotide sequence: TGTGCCAGCAGCGTAGCTTTGGGGCCTGGCCAAGAGACCCAGTACTTC. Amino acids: CASSVALGPGQETQYF.

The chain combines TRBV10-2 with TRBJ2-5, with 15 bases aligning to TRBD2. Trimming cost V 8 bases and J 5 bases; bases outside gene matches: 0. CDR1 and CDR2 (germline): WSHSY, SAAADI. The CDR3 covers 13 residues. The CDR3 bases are TGCGCCAGCGGACTAGCGGGAGGGGAGACCCAGTACTTC. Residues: CASGLAGGETQYF.

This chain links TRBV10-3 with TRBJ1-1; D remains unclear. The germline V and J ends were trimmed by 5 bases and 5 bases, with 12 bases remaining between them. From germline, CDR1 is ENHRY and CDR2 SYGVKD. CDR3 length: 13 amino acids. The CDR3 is CAISPREGTEAFF. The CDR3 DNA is TGTGCCATCAGTCCCCGGGAAGGAACTGAAGCTTTCTTT.

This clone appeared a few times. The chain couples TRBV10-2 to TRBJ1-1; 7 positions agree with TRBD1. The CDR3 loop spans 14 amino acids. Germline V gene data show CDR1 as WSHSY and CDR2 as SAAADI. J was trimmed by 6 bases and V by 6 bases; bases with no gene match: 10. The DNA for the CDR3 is TGCGCCAGCAGCCTGGACAGGCTCATCTCTGAAGCTTTCTTT. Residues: CASSLDRLISEAFF.

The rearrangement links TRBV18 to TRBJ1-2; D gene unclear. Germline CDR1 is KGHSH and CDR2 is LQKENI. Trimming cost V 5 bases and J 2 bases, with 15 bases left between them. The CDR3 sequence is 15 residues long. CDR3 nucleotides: TGTGCCAGCTCAGTGACCGGAGGAACCAACTATGGCTACACCTTC. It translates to CASSVTGGTNYGYTF.

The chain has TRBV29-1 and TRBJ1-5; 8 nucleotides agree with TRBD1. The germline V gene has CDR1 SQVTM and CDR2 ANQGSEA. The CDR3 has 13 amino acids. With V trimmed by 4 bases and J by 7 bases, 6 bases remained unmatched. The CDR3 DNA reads TGCAGCGTTGGGCAGGGGGCCGAACAGCCCCAGCATTTT. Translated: CSVGQGAEQPQHF.

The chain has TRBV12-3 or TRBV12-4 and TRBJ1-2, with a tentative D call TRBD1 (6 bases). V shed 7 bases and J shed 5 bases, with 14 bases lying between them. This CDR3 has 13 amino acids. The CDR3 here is CASTTSTGYGYTF. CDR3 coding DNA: TGTGCCAGCACCACGTCTACAGGGTATGGCTACACCTTC.

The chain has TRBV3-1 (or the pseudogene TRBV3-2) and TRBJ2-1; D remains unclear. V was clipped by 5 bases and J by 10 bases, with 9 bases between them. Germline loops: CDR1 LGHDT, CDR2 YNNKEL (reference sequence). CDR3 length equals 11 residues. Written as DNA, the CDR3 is TGTGCCAGCAGCTCTACTTTAGAGCAGTTCTTC. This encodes CASSSTLEQFF.

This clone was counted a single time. The DNA for the CDR3 is TGCGCCAGCAGCTTGGCCGGGGGGCTGACAGATACGCAGTATTTT. The encoded protein is CASSLAGGLTDTQYF. V is TRBV5-1 and J is TRBJ2-3, with a tentative D call TRBD2 (7 bases). CDR1 and CDR2 (germline): SGHRS, YFSETQ. V was cut by 0 bases and J by 3 bases, with 11 bases left in between. The CDR3 length is 15 residues.

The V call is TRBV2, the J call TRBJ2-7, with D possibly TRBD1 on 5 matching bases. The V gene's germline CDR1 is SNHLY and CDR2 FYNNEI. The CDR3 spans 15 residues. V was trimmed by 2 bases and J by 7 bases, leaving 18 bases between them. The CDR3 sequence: CASSEWFTGGSEQYF. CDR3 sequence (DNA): TGTGCCAGCAGTGAATGGTTTACAGGCGGCAGTGAGCAGTACTTC.

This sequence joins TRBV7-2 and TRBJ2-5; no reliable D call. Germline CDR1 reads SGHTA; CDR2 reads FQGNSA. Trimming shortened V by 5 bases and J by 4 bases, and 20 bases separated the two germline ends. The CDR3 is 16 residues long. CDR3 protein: CASSPRLSAVGETQYF. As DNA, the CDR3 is TGTGCCAGCAGCCCGCGACTTTCTGCAGTCGGAGAGACCCAGTACTTC.

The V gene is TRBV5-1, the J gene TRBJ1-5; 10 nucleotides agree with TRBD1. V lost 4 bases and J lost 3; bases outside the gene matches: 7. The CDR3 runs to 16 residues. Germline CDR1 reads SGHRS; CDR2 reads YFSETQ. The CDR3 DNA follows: TGCGCCAGCAGCCCGGGGACAGGGGTTTCCAATCAGCCCCAGCATTTT. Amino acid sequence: CASSPGTGVSNQPQHF.

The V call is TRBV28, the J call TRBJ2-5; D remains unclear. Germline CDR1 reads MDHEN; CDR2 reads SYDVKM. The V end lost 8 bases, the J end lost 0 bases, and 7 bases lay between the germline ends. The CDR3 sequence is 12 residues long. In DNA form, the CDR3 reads TGTGCCAGCGGCGGCCACCAAGAGACCCAGTACTTC. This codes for CASGGHQETQYF.

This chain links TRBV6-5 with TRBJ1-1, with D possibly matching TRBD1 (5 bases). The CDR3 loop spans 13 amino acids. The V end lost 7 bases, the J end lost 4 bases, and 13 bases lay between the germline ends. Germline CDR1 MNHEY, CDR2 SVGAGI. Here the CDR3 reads CASKTVAGTEAFF. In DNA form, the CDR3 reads TGTGCCAGCAAGACAGTAGCCGGCACTGAAGCTTTCTTT.

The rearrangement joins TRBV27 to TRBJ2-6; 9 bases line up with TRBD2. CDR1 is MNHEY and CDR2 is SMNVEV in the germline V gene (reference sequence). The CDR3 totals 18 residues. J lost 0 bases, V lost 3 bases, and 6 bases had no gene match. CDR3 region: CASSLASGVRSGANVLTF. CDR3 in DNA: TGTGCCAGCAGTTTGGCTAGCGGGGTGCGCTCTGGGGCCAACGTCCTGACTTTC.